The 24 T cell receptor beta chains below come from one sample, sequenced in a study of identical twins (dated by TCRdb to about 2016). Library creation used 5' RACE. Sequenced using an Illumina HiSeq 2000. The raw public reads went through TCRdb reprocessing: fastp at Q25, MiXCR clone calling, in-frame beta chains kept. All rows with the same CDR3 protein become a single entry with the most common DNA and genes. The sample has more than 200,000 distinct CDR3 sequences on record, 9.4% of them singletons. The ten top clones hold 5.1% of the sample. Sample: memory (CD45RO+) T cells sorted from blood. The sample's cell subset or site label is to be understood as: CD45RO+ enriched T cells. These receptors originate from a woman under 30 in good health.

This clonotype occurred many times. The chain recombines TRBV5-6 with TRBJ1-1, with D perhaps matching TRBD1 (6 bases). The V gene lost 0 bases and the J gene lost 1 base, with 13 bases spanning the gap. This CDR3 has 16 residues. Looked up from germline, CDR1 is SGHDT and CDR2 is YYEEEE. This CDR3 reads CASSLGLTGRNTEAFF. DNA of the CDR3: TGTGCCAGCAGCTTGGGCCTTACAGGGAGGAACACTGAAGCTTTCTTT.

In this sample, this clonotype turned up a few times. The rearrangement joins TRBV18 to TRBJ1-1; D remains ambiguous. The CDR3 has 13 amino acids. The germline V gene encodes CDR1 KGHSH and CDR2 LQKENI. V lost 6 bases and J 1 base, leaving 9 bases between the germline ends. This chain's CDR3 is CASSGITNTEAFF. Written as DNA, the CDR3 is TGTGCCAGCTCCGGGATTACGAACACTGAAGCTTTCTTT.

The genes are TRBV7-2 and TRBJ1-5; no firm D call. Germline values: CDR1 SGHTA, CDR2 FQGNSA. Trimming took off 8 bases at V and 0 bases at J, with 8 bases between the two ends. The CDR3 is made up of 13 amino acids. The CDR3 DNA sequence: TGTGCCAGCGCCCAGAATAGCAATCAGCCCCAGCATTTT. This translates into CASAQNSNQPQHF.

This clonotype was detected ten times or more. CDR3 loop: CSARGPRAIYEQYF. The CDR3 DNA sequence: TGCAGTGCTAGAGGTCCGCGGGCTATCTACGAGCAGTACTTC. The V gene is TRBV20-1, the J gene TRBJ2-7, with TRBD2 as a possible D gene (5 bases). The CDR3 runs 14 residues. The germline gives CDR1 DFQATT, CDR2 SNEGSKA (reference sequence). V lost 1 base and J lost 3, with 13 bases in between.

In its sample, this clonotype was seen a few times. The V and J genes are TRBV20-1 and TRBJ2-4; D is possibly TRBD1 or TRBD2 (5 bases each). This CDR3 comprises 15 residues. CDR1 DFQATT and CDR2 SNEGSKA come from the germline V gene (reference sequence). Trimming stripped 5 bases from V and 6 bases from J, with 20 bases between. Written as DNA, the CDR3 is TGCAGTGCTTCGGGGCGGGCTGGGGCCGGAAACATTCAGTACTTC. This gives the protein CSASGRAGAGNIQYF.

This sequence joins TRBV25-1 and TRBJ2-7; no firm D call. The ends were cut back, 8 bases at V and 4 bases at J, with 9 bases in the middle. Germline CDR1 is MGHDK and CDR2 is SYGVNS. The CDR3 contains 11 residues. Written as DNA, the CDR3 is TGTGCCAGCGAGCATCGTTACGAGCAGTACTTC. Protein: CASEHRYEQYF.

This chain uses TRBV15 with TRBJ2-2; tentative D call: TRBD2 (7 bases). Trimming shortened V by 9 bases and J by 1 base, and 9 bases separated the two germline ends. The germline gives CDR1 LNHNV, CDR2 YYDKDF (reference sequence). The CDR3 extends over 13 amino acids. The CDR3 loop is CATRGGNTGELFF. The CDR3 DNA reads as TGTGCCACAAGGGGGGGGAACACCGGGGAGCTGTTTTTT.

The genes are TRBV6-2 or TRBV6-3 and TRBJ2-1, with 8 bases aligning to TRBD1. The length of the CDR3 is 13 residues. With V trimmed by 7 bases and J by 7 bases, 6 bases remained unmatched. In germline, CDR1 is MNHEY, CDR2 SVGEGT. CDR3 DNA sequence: TGTGCCAGCACCCGGACAGGGAGGAATGAGCAGTTCTTC. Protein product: CASTRTGRNEQFF.

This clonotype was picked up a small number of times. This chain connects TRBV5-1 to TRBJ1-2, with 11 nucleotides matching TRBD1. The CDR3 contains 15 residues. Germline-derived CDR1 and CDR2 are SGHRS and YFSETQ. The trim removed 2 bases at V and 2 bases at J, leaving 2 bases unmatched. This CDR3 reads CASSFGQGANYGYTF. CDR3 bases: TGCGCCAGCAGCTTTGGACAGGGGGCAAACTATGGCTACACCTTC.

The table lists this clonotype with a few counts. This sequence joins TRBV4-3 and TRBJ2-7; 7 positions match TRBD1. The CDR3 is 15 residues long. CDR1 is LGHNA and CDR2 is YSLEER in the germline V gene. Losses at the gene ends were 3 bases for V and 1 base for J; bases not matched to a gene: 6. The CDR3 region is CASSQLQGFSYEQYF. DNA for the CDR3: TGCGCCAGCAGCCAGTTACAGGGGTTTTCCTACGAGCAGTACTTC.

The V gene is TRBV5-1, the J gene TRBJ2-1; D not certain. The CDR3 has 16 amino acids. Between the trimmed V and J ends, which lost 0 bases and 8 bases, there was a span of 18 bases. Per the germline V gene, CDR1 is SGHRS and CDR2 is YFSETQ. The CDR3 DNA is TGCGCCAGCAGCTTGGCAATTCAAGCCCACGGCGATGAGCAGTTCTTC. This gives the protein CASSLAIQAHGDEQFF.

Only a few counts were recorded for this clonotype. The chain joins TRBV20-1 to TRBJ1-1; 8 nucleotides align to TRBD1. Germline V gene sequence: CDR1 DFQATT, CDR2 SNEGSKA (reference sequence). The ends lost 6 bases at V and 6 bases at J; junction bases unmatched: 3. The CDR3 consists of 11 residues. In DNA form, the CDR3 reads TGCAGTGCAGCAGGGGGCCCTGAAGCTTTCTTT. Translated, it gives CSAAGGPEAFF.

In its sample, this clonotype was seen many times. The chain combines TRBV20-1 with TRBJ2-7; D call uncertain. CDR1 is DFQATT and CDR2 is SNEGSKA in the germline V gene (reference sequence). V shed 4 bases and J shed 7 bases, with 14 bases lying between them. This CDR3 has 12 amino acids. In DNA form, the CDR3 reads TGCAGTGCTAATACCAATAGCCAGGAGCAGTACTTC. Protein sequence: CSANTNSQEQYF.

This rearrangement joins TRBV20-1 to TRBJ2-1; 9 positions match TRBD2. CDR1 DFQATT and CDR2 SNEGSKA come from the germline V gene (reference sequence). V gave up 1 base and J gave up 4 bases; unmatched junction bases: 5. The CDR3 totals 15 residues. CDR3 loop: CSARGGREGYNEQFF. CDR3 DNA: TGCAGTGCTAGAGGAGGGCGGGAGGGGTACAATGAGCAGTTCTTC.

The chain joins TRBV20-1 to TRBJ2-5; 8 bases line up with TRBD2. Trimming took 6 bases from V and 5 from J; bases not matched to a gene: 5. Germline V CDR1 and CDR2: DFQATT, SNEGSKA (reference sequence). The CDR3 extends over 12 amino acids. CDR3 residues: CSAGGGRETQYF. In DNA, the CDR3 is TGCAGTGCAGGCGGGGGGCGGGAGACCCAGTACTTC.

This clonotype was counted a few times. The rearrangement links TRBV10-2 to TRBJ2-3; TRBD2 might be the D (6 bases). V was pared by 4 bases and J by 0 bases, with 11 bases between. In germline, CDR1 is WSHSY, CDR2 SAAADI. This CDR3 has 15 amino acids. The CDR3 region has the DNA TGCGCCAGCAGTGGGCCCGGGACTAGCACAGATACGCAGTATTTT. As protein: CASSGPGTSTDTQYF.

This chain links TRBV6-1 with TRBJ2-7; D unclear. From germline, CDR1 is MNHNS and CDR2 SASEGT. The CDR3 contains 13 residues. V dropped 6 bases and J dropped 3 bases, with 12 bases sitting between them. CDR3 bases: TGTGCCAGCAGAACTGGACGGAACTACGAGCAGTACTTC. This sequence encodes CASRTGRNYEQYF.

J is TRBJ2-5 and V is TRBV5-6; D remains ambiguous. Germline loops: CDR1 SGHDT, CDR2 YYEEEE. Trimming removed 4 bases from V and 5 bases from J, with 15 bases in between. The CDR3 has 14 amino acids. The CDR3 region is CASSPRVASETQYF. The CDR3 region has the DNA TGTGCCAGCAGCCCCAGAGTGGCGAGTGAGACCCAGTACTTC.

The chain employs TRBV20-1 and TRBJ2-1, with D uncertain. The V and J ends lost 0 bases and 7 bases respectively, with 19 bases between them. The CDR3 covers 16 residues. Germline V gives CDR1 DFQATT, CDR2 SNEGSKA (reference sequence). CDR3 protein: CSARDLAKLVTNEQFF. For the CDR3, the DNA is TGCAGTGCTAGAGATCTGGCTAAACTCGTAACGAATGAGCAGTTCTTC.

CDR3 in DNA: TGTGCCAGCAGCTTGGGCGCAGGGACCTACAATGAGCAGTTCTTC. Translating it yields CASSLGAGTYNEQFF. The genes are TRBV5-6 and TRBJ2-1, with D perhaps matching TRBD1 (5 bases). Germline V gene sequence: CDR1 SGHDT, CDR2 YYEEEE. The V and J ends lost 0 bases and 2 bases respectively, with 9 bases between them. This CDR3 is built from 15 residues.

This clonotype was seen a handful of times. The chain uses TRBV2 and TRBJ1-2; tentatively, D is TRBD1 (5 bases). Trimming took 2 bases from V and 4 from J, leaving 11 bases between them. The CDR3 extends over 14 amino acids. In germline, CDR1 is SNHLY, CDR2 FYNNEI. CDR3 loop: CASSESQGTYGYTF. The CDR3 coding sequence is TGTGCCAGCAGTGAATCGCAGGGTACCTATGGCTACACCTTC. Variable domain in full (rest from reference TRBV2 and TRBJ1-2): EPEVTQTPSHQVTQMGQEVILRCVPISNHLYFYWYRQILGQKVEFLVSFYNNEISEKSEIFDDQFSVERPDGSNFTLKIRSTKLEDSAMYFCASSESQGTYGYTFGSGTRLTVV.

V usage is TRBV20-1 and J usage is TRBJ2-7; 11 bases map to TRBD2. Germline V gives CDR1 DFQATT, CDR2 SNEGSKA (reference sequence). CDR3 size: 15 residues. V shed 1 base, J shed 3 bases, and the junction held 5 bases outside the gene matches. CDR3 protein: CSARGIAGGVYEQYF. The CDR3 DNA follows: TGCAGTGCTAGAGGGATAGCGGGAGGGGTCTACGAGCAGTACTTC.

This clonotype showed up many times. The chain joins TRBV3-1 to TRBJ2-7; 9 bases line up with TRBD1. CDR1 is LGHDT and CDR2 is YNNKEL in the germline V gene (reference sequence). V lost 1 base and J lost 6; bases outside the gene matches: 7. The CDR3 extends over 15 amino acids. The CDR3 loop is CASSQGTGVSREQYF. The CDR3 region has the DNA TGTGCCAGCAGCCAAGGGACAGGGGTTTCCCGCGAGCAGTACTTC.

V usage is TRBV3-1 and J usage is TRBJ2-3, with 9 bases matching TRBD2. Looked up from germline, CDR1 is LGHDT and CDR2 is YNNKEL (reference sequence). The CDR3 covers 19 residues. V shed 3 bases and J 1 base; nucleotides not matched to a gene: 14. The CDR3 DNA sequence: TGTGCCAGCAGCCAGGCCCTCGTCACCTCTAGCGGGGGCACAGATACGCAGTATTTT. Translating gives CASSQALVTSSGGTDTQYF.